This T cell receptor (beta chain) was captured in a study of blood T cell repertoires in COVID-19. The assay was immunoSEQ multiplex PCR, and TCRdb's table has in-frame clones only and misses some. The table lists 250,000 to 350,000 clones, 70% to 90% of them singletons. With 2 bases removed from V and 2 bases from J, the gap between germline ends came to 4 bases. The CDR3 loop spans 13 amino acids. On this clone itself: This specimen includes other DNA sequences encoding the same CDR3.

Sequenced input: peripheral blood. This TCR came from a woman aged 50 to 60 with active or convalescent COVID-19. V gene TRBV12-3 or TRBV12-4 combines with J gene TRBJ1-5, with no clear D. CDR3 nucleotide sequence: TGTGCCAGCAGTTTACCAGGCAATCAGCCCCAGCATTTT. As protein: CASSLPGNQPQHF.